Shown below are 29 T cell receptor beta chains from a single sample sequenced in a study of blood T cell repertoires in COVID-19. The method was immunoSEQ multiplex PCR; TCRdb's version includes in-frame clones alone and lacks a portion of them. The sample has over 200,000 clones, 70% to 90% seen once. Sequenced input: PBMCs or T cells enriched from blood (not recorded which). All receptors come from a man under 40 who had recovered from COVID-19.

As to this clone: The same CDR3 arises from other DNA sequences in this sample as well. The chain couples TRBV6-1 to TRBJ1-2, with 12 bases matching TRBD1. The V gene's germline CDR1 is MNHNS and CDR2 SASEGT. V shed 3 bases, J shed 8 bases, and the junction held 4 bases outside the gene matches. The length of the CDR3 is 14 residues. The DNA of the CDR3 is TGTGCCAGCAGTGAGGGACAGGGGGCGGGGGGCTACACCTTC. Translated: CASSEGQGAGGYTF.

V usage is TRBV3-1 (or the pseudogene TRBV3-2) and J usage is TRBJ2-2; D is unresolved. Trimming left V 4 bases short and J 6 bases short, with 6 bases between. The CDR3 sequence is 12 residues long. From germline, CDR1 is LGHDT and CDR2 YNNKEL (reference sequence). The CDR3 DNA sequence: TGTGCCAGCAGCCCCTTCTCCGGGGAGCTGTTTTTT. Protein sequence: CASSPFSGELFF.

The chain has TRBV10-3 and TRBJ1-4; TRBD1 aligns across 10 bases. CDR1 ENHRY and CDR2 SYGVKD come from the germline V gene. This CDR3 region has 14 residues. Trimming at V came to 4 bases and at J to 7 bases, leaving 3 bases not matched to a gene. In nucleotides, the CDR3 is TGTGCCATCAGTGGGGACAGGGGAAGTGAAAAACTGTTTTTT. This codes for CAISGDRGSEKLFF.

The rearrangement uses TRBV6-6 and TRBJ2-7; D perhaps matches TRBD1 (6 bases). CDR3 length: 14 residues. Germline V CDR1 and CDR2: MNHNY, SVGAGI (reference sequence). The V and J ends lost 8 bases and 2 bases respectively, with 16 bases between them. Here the CDR3 DNA reads TGTGCCAGCCAAGATCTGGGGGCCCCCTACGAGCAGTACTTC. The encoded protein is CASQDLGAPYEQYF.

The chain joins TRBV19 to TRBJ1-1; no clear D gene. The CDR3 spans 15 residues. The V gene lost 10 bases and the J gene lost 1 base, with 19 bases spanning the gap. The germline V gene encodes CDR1 LNHDA and CDR2 SQIVND (reference sequence). The CDR3 loop is CATRPFDSGNTEAFF. In DNA form, the CDR3 reads TGTGCCACCCGCCCCTTTGATAGCGGGAACACTGAAGCTTTCTTT.

V gene TRBV24-1 combines with J gene TRBJ2-5; D perhaps matches TRBD1 (5 bases). Trimming took 0 bases from V and 2 from J, leaving 9 bases between them. The CDR3 spans 15 residues. Germline values: CDR1 KGHDR, CDR2 SFDVKD. The CDR3 DNA reads TGTGCCACCAGTGATTTGTGGTCAGGGCAAGAGACCCAGTACTTC. Its translation: CATSDLWSGQETQYF.

The rearrangement links TRBV27 to TRBJ1-1; TRBD1 agrees at 8 bases. J was trimmed by 1 base and V by 5 bases; bases with no gene match: 12. The CDR3 length is 17 residues. CDR1 and CDR2 from the germline V gene are MNHEY and SMNVEV (reference sequence). The CDR3 nucleotides are TGTGCCAGCAGTCCAAGACAGGGGTGGTATGGGAACACTGAAGCTTTCTTT. Protein product: CASSPRQGWYGNTEAFF.

The gene calls are TRBV13 and TRBJ2-7, with D possibly matching TRBD1 (5 bases). Germline V lookup: CDR1 PRHDT, CDR2 FYEKMQ (reference sequence). V shed 1 base and J shed 3 bases, with 13 bases lying between them. The length of the CDR3 is 15 residues. CDR3 in amino acids: CASSLDRTSYYEQYF. The DNA for the CDR3 is TGTGCCAGCAGCTTAGATAGGACAAGTTACTACGAGCAGTACTTC. Using reference TRBV13 and TRBJ2-7 for the parts outside the CDR3, the full variable domain is AAGVIQSPRHLIKEKRETATLKCYPIPRHDTVYWYQQGPGQDPQFLISFYEKMQSDKGSIPDRFSAQQFSDYHSELNMSSLELGDSALYFCASSLDRTSYYEQYFGPGTRLTVT.

V and J are TRBV19 and TRBJ1-3; TRBD1 aligns across 8 bases. Trimming removed 11 bases from V and 8 bases from J; junction bases left unmatched: 17. Germline V gene data show CDR1 as LNHDA and CDR2 as SQIVND (reference sequence). The CDR3 is made up of 15 amino acids. The CDR3 DNA reads as TGTGCCGGCCACGGCCCGACAGGGGTACGACACACCATATATTTT. Amino acid sequence: CAGHGPTGVRHTIYF.

This chain uses TRBV7-9 with TRBJ2-4, with D possibly being TRBD2 (5 bases). The CDR3 is 12 residues long. Germline CDR1 and CDR2: SEHNR and FQNEAQ (reference sequence). V was clipped by 5 bases and J by 8 bases, with 10 bases between them. CDR3 nucleotides: TGTGCCAGCAGCGGTGAGGGATACATTCAGTACTTC. Translation gives CASSGEGYIQYF.

CDR3 sequence reads: CASSVGTGRKTEAFF. CDR3 DNA: TGCGCCAGCAGCGTGGGGACAGGGAGAAAAACTGAAGCTTTCTTT. The V and J genes are TRBV5-1 and TRBJ1-1; the match to TRBD1 covers 9 bases. Germline V gene lookup returns CDR1 SGHRS and CDR2 YFSETQ. This CDR3 has 15 amino acids. V trimming: 4 bases; J trimming: 5 bases; junction bases outside the gene matches: 9.

The rearrangement joins TRBV10-3 to TRBJ2-7, with TRBD1 as a possible D gene (6 bases). With 8 bases removed from V and 2 bases from J, the gap between germline ends came to 10 bases. The CDR3 is made up of 12 amino acids. Germline V gives CDR1 ENHRY, CDR2 SYGVKD. The CDR3: CAIGQLTYEQYF. CDR3 sequence (DNA): TGTGCCATCGGACAGTTGACCTACGAGCAGTACTTC.

The V gene is TRBV6-4, the J gene TRBJ2-6, with D hard to call. CDR1 is MRHNA and CDR2 is SNTAGT in the germline V gene. The CDR3 is made up of 17 amino acids. Trimming removed 3 bases from V and 4 bases from J, with 16 bases in between. The CDR3 bases are TGTGCCAGCAGTGATCATTTTGAAGCGACCGGGGCCAACGTCCTGACTTTC. Amino acid sequence: CASSDHFEATGANVLTF.

The chain carries TRBV24-1 and TRBJ2-7; no firm D call. CDR3 length: 15 residues. CDR1 is KGHDR and CDR2 is SFDVKD in the germline V gene. Trimming removed 3 bases from V and 2 bases from J, with 13 bases in between. The CDR3 reads CATSDTATEPYEQYF. The CDR3 DNA reads TGTGCCACCAGTGATACGGCAACAGAACCCTACGAGCAGTACTTC.

The rearrangement joins TRBV2 to TRBJ1-5, with D perhaps matching TRBD1 (5 bases). Trimming cost V 6 bases and J 5 bases, with 8 bases left between them. The germline CDR1 and CDR2 sequences are SNHLY and FYNNEI. The CDR3 has 12 amino acids. The CDR3 coding sequence is TGTGCCAGCAGATTACAGGATCAGCCCCAGCATTTT. Protein product: CASRLQDQPQHF.

V is TRBV5-1 and J is TRBJ1-3; D remains ambiguous. V lost 0 bases, J lost 0 bases, and 7 bases lay in between. Germline loops: CDR1 SGHRS, CDR2 YFSETQ. The CDR3 consists of 15 residues. CDR3 in DNA: TGCGCCAGCAGCTTGGGGCCCAGCTCTGGAAACACCATATATTTT. It specifies CASSLGPSSGNTIYF.

The J gene is TRBJ2-1, the V gene TRBV5-1; 7 positions match TRBD1. CDR3 length: 15 residues. Trimming removed 0 bases from V and 3 bases from J; junction bases left unmatched: 3. Per germline, CDR1 SGHRS and CDR2 YFSETQ. The CDR3: CASSLGQGGYNEQFF. In DNA, the CDR3 is TGCGCCAGCAGCTTGGGACAGGGCGGCTACAATGAGCAGTTCTTC.

This chain joins TRBV6-5 and TRBJ2-7; D is undetermined. CDR1 MNHEY and CDR2 SVGAGI come from the germline V gene. The V and J ends lost 5 bases and 3 bases respectively, with 11 bases between them. The CDR3 spans 13 residues. The CDR3 spells CASSRASFYEQYF. The CDR3 nucleotides are TGTGCCAGCAGTCGAGCTAGTTTCTACGAGCAGTACTTC.

The rearrangement uses TRBV5-1 and TRBJ2-1; the match to TRBD2 covers 11 bases. Germline CDR1 reads SGHRS; CDR2 reads YFSETQ. V shed 4 bases, J shed 0 bases, and the junction held 9 bases outside the gene matches. CDR3 length: 18 residues. CDR3 DNA sequence: TGCGCCAGCAGCGTCGGACTAGCGGGTCTTCACTCCTACAATGAGCAGTTCTTC. Its translation: CASSVGLAGLHSYNEQFF.

This chain links TRBV14 with TRBJ1-1; D perhaps matches TRBD1 (6 bases). Trimming removed 3 bases from V and 4 bases from J, with 9 bases in between. The V gene's germline CDR1 is SGHDN and CDR2 FVKESK. This CDR3 has 13 residues. CDR3 bases: TGTGCCAGCAGCCAGGGACAAATCACTGAAGCTTTCTTT. Translation: CASSQGQITEAFF.

V is TRBV19 and J is TRBJ2-3; 7 nucleotides line up with TRBD2. The CDR3 covers 18 residues. The V gene's germline CDR1 is LNHDA and CDR2 SQIVND (reference sequence). Germline trimming cut 3 bases from V and 8 bases from J; bases unmatched to any gene: 20. CDR3 in DNA: TGTGCCAGTAGTATGTTTGGGGGGGGAGGAGTCTCCTTTCCTACGCAGTATTTT. Its translation is CASSMFGGGGVSFPTQYF. Together with reference TRBV19 and TRBJ2-3, the CDR3 gives the full variable domain: DGGITQSPKYLFRKEGQNVTLSCEQNLNHDAMYWYRQDPGQGLRLIYYSQIVNDFQKGDIAEGYSVSREKKESFPLTVTSAQKNPTAFYLCASSMFGGGGVSFPTQYFGPGTRLTVL.

The chain links TRBV29-1 to TRBJ2-1, with a possible D match to TRBD1 (7 bases). V was cut by 4 bases and J by 4 bases, with 11 bases left in between. Germline values: CDR1 SQVTM, CDR2 ANQGSEA. There are 13 residues in the CDR3. In DNA form, the CDR3 reads TGCAGCGTTGTGGGGGGACAGTACAATGAGCAGTTCTTC. Protein: CSVVGGQYNEQFF.

The rearrangement joins TRBV15 to TRBJ2-1; 11 nucleotides align to TRBD2. The CDR3 has 16 residues. The trim removed 0 bases at V and 10 bases at J, leaving 8 bases unmatched. Germline values: CDR1 LNHNV, CDR2 YYDKDF (reference sequence). Here the CDR3 DNA reads TGTGCCACCAGCAGAGAGTCGCTAGCGGGAGGACTAGAGCAGTTCTTC. This encodes CATSRESLAGGLEQFF.

The genes are TRBV19 and TRBJ2-7; 7 positions agree with TRBD2. The CDR3 is 14 residues long. V gave up 3 bases and J gave up 0 bases; unmatched junction bases: 2. In germline, CDR1 is LNHDA, CDR2 SQIVND (reference sequence). For the CDR3, the DNA is TGTGCCAGTAGTATGGAGCGGGGCTCCTACGAGCAGTACTTC. Protein sequence: CASSMERGSYEQYF.

The J gene is TRBJ2-1, the V gene TRBV18; 14 bases match TRBD2. The CDR3 is made up of 15 amino acids. Germline V gives CDR1 KGHSH, CDR2 LQKENI. The junction had 5 bases not matched to a gene; V was cut back by 6 bases and J by 7 bases. CDR3 bases: TGTGCCAGCTCCTCCGGGACTAGCGGGAGAAATGAGCAGTTCTTC. Amino acids: CASSSGTSGRNEQFF.

V and J are TRBV10-1 and TRBJ1-1; possible D gene TRBD1, 5 bases. Germline V CDR1 and CDR2: WNHNN, SYGVQD (reference sequence). Trimming stripped 4 bases from V and 5 bases from J, with 14 bases between. This CDR3 is built from 14 residues. CDR3 in amino acids: CASSGRRRVTEAFF. As DNA, the CDR3 is TGCGCCAGCAGTGGCAGACGCAGGGTGACTGAAGCTTTCTTT.

Points on this clone: An end of the junction differs from the germline gene, which may be a read error. The rearrangement links TRBV3-1 (or the pseudogene TRBV3-2) to TRBJ1-2; TRBD1 matches at 7 bases. Germline CDR1 LGHDT, CDR2 YNNKEL (reference sequence). The CDR3 runs 13 residues. CDR3 sequence: CASRQVTGSSYTF. The CDR3 coding sequence is TGTGCCAGCAGGCAAGTGACAGGGTCGAGCTACACCTTC.

The J gene is TRBJ2-2, the V gene TRBV18, with D possibly being TRBD2 (5 bases). Trimming removed 2 bases at V and 7 bases at J, with 8 bases between. Germline assignment: CDR1 KGHSH and CDR2 LQKENI. CDR3 size: 13 residues. As DNA, the CDR3 is TGTGCCAGCTCACCAGGGGAGCACGGGGAGCTGTTTTTT. Translated: CASSPGEHGELFF.

This rearrangement joins TRBV7-9 to TRBJ2-7; D is perhaps TRBD2 (7 bases). Between the trimmed V and J ends, which lost 5 bases and 5 bases, there was a span of 13 bases. The CDR3 has 13 amino acids. Germline values: CDR1 SEHNR, CDR2 FQNEAQ (reference sequence). This chain's CDR3 is CASSPKGGHEQYF. In nucleotides, the CDR3 is TGTGCCAGCAGCCCAAAGGGGGGGCACGAGCAGTACTTC.